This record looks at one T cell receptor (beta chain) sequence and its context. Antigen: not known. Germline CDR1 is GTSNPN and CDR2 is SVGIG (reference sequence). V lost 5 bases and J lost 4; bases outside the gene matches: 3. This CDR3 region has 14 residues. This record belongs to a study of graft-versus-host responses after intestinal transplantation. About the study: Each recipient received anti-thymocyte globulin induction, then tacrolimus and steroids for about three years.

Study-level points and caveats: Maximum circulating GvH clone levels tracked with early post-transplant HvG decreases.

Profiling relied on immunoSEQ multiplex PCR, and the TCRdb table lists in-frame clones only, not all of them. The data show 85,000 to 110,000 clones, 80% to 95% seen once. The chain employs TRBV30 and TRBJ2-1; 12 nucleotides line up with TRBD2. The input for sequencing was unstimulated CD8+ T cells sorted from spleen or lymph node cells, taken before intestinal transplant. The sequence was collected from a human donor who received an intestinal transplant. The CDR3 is CAWGLAGPYNEQFF. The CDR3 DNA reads TGTGCCTGGGGACTAGCGGGGCCTTACAATGAGCAGTTCTTC.